This T cell receptor beta chain was sequenced for a study of OX40 agonist ivuxolimab in advanced cancers. In the study overall: Ivuxolimab was an agonistic, fully human IgG2 monoclonal antibody directed against OX40 (CD134), a costimulatory receptor. The purpose of peripheral TCRbeta sequencing was to test whether ivuxolimab changed TCR sequence diversity and led to clonal T-cell expansion. In the dose-escalation cohort, 65% to 90% of patients were male, and the mean age was approximately 60 years, with a range of 23 to 79. The paper covers the monotherapy dose-escalation part of the phase I ivuxolimab trial, which included N of about 56 patients. Intravenous ivuxolimab was administered to patients every 2 weeks at six dose levels: 0.01, 0.1, 0.3, 1.5, 3 and 10 mg/kg. Partial responses were achieved by three dose-escalation patients, of whom one had hepatocellular carcinoma and two had cutaneous melanoma. Among the approximately 50 dose-escalation patients, around 20 had hepatocellular carcinoma, around 15 melanoma, 9 renal cell carcinoma and 9 head and neck cancer. Prior anti-PD-1, anti-PD-L1 or anti-CTLA-4 therapy was permitted, and checkpoint inhibitors had been received by less than 45% of dose-escalation patients.

Taken from cysteine to phenylalanine, the CDR3 has 15 residues. Here the CDR3 DNA is all that survives: 45 bases in frame from base 1. Based on the germline V gene (reference sequence), the CDR1 and CDR2 sequences are SGHNT and YYREEE. Deletion took 5 bases off V and 5 bases off J, with a span of 19 bases between the germline ends. The investigation overall reported the following: Antigen specificity was not determined for the clonally expanded peripheral T cells. After ivuxolimab, expanded clones were on average more numerous among CD8+ T cells than among CD4+ T cells. Low levels of normalized T-cell clonal expansion were also seen in some nonresponding patients. In partial responders in the 0.1-3.0 mg/kg groups, normalized peripheral clonal expansion was found to be among the lowest, especially among CD8+ T cells. At doses of 0.1 to 3.0 mg/kg, clonal expansion of both CD4+ and CD8+ blood T cells was observed from baseline to week 6.

Patients with autoimmune disease history or receiving systemic immunosuppression were excluded from the trial. Peripheral blood for TCR sequencing was collected from all dose cohorts at baseline, on cycle 4 day 1, and on cycle 7 day 1. The samples were taken from a phase I, first-in-human, multicenter, open-label dose-escalation trial of ivuxolimab. Adults with locally advanced or metastatic melanoma, renal cell, hepatocellular, or head and neck squamous cell carcinoma were enrolled in the trial. Before TCR sequencing, CD4+ T cells and CD8+ T cells from peripheral blood were sorted into separate populations. This clone has just one count. Its antigen is currently not known. It has no much larger one-base neighbor in the sample; base qualities were not kept. For sequencing of the TCRbeta CDR3 region, genomic DNA was extracted from the sorted cells. The immunoSEQ Assay was used for sequencing of TCRbeta CDR3 regions. TCRdb carries this immuneACCESS record with in-frame sequences only. Its versions omit some clonotypes, under half of them owing to an unresolved V gene in the studies checked, with the rest unexplained. This sample has approximately 110,000 clones in its table, and under 95% of those were observed once. In total, the top ten clones hold 0.8% to 1% of the sample.

Sequencing used CD4+ or CD8+ T cells sorted from blood, obtained in a trial of the OX40 agonist ivuxolimab. The sequence was collected from an adult with an advanced solid tumor such as melanoma, head and neck, liver or kidney cancer. The chain is assembled from TRBV5-4 and TRBJ2-5; the D region possibly corresponds to TRBD2 (6 bases align). The DNA reads TGTGCCAGCAGGTCGCAAAAAGGCGGGATGGAGACCCAGTACTTC. Its protein product is CASRSQKGGMETQYF.